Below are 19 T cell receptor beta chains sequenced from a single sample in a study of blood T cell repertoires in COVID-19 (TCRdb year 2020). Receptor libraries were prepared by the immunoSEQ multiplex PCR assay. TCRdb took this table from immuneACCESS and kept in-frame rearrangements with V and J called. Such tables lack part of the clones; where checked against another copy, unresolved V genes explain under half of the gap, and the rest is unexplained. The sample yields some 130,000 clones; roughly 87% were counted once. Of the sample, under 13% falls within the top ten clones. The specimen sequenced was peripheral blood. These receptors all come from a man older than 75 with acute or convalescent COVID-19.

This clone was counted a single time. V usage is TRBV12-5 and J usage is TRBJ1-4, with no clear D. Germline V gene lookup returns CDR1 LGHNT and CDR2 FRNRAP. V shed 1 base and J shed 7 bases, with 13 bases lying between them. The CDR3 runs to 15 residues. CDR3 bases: TGTGCTAGTGGTTTGGGAGACACCGAAGGTGAAAAACTGTTTTTT. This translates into CASGLGDTEGEKLFF.

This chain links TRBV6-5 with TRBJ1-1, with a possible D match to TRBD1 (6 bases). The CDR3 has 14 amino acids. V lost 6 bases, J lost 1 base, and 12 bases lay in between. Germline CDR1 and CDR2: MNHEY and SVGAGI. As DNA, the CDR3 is TGTGCCAGCAGCCTTACAGGGTCGAACACTGAAGCTTTCTTT. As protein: CASSLTGSNTEAFF.

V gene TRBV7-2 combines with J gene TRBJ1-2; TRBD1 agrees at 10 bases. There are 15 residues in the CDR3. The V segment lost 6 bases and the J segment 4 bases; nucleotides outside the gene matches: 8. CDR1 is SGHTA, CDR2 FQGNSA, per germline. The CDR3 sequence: CASSPMTGGGYGYTF. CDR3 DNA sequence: TGTGCCAGCAGTCCAATGACAGGGGGCGGCTATGGCTACACCTTC.

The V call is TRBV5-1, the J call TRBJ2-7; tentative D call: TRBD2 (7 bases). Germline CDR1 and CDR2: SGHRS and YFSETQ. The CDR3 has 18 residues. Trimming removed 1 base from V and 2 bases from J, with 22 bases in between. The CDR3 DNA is TGCGCCAGCAGCTTGCCCCCATCGAACAGGGAGGGAACCTACGAGCAGTACTTC. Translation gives CASSLPPSNREGTYEQYF.

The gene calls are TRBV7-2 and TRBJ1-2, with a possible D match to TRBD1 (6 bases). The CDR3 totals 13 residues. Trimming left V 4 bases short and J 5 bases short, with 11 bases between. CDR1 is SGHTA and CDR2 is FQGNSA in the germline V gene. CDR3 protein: CASSSGHRYGYTF. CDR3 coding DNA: TGTGCCAGCAGCTCGGGACATCGGTATGGCTACACCTTC.

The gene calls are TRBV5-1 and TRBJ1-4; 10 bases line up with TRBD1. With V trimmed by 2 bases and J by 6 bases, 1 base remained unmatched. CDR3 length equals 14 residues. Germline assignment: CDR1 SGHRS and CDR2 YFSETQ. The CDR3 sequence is CASSLDRGHEKLFF. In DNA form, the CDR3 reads TGCGCCAGCAGCTTAGACAGGGGGCATGAAAAACTGTTTTTT.

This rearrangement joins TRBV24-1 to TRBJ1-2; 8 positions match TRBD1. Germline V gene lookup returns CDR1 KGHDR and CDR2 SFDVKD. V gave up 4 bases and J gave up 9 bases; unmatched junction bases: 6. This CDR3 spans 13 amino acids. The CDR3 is CATSDPRDRSYTF. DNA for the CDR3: TGTGCCACCAGTGACCCACGGGACAGGAGCTACACCTTC.

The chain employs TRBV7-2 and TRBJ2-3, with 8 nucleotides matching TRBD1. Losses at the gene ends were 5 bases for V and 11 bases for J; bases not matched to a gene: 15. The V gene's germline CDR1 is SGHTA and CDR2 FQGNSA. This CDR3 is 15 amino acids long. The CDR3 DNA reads TGTGCCAGCAGCCCAGGACAGGCCTCACAGGGGGGGCAGTATTTT. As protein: CASSPGQASQGGQYF.

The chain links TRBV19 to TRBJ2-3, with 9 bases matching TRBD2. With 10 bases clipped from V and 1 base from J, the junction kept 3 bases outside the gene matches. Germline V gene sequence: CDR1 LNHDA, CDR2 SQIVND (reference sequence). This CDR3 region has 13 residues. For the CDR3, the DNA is TGTGCCACCCGGACTAGCGGCACAGATACGCAGTATTTT. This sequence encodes CATRTSGTDTQYF.

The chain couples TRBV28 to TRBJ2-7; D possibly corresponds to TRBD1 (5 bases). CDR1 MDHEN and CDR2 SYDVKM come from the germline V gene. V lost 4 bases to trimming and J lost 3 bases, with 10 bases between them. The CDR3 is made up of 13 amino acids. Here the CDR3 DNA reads TGTGCCAGCAGTTGGACACCGCTCTACGAGCAGTACTTC. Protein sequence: CASSWTPLYEQYF.

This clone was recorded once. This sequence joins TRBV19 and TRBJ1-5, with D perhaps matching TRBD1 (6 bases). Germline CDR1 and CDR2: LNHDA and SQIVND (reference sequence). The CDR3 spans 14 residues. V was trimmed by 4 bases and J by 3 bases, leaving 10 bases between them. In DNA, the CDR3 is TGTGCCAGTAGTACGCAGGGGTACAATCAGCCCCAGCATTTT. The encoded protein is CASSTQGYNQPQHF. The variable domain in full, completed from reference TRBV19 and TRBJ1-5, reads DGGITQSPKYLFRKEGQNVTLSCEQNLNHDAMYWYRQDPGQGLRLIYYSQIVNDFQKGDIAEGYSVSREKKESFPLTVTSAQKNPTAFYLCASSTQGYNQPQHFGDGTRLSIL.

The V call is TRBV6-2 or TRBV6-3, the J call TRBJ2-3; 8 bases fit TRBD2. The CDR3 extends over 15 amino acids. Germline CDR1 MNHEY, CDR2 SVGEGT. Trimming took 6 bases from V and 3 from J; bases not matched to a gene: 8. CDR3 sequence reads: CASSGGGRVTDTQYF. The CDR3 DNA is TGTGCCAGCAGCGGGGGGGGCAGGGTAACAGATACGCAGTATTTT.

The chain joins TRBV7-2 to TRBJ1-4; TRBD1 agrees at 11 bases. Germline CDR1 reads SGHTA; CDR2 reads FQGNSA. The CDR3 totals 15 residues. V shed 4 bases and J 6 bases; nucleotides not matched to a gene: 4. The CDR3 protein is CASSWTGGDDEKLFF. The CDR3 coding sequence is TGTGCCAGCAGCTGGACAGGGGGCGATGATGAAAAACTGTTTTTT.

CDR3 amino acids: CASSLSIQSSGGYTF. For the CDR3, the DNA is TGCGCCAGCAGCTTGTCCATTCAGTCCTCAGGTGGCTACACCTTC. The rearrangement joins TRBV5-1 to TRBJ1-2; D ambiguous. The germline V gene has CDR1 SGHRS and CDR2 YFSETQ. The CDR3 spans 15 residues. Trimming took 1 base from V and 7 from J, leaving 17 bases between them. Full variable domain (outside the CDR3, taken from reference TRBV5-1 and TRBJ1-2): KAGVTQTPRYLIKTRGQQVTLSCSPISGHRSVSWYQQTPGQGLQFLFEYFSETQRNKGNFPGRFSGRQFSNSRSEMNVSTLELGDSALYLCASSLSIQSSGGYTFGSGTRLTVV.

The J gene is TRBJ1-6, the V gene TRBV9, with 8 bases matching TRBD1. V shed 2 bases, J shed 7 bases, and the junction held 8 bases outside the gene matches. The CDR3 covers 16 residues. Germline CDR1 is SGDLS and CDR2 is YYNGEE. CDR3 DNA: TGTGCCAGCAGCGTGGATGGACAGGGAAGGAATTCACCCCTCCACTTT. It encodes CASSVDGQGRNSPLHF.

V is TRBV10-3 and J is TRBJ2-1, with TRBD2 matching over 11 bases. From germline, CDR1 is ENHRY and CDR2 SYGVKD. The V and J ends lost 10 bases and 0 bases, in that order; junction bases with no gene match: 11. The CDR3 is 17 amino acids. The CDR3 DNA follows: TGTGCCACCTCCACTAGCGGGAGCCCAAGCTCCTACAATGAGCAGTTCTTC. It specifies CATSTSGSPSSYNEQFF.

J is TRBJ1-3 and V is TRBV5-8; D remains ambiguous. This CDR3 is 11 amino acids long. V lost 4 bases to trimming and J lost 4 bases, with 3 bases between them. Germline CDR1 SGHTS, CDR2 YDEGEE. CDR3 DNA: TGTGCCAGCAGCCCAGGAAACACCATATATTTT. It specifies CASSPGNTIYF.

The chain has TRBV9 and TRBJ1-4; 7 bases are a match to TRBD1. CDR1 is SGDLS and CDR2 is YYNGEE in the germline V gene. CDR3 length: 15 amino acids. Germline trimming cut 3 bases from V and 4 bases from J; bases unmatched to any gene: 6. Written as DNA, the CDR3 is TGTGCCAGCAGCGCCACAGGGGACCGTAATGAAAAACTGTTTTTT. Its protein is CASSATGDRNEKLFF.

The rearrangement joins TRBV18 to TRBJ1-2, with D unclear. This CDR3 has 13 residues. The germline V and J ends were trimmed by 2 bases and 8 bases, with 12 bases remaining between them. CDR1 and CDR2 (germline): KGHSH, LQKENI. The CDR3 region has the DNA TGTGCCAGCTCACCAAAAGACGGCGGCGGCTACACCTTC. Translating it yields CASSPKDGGGYTF.